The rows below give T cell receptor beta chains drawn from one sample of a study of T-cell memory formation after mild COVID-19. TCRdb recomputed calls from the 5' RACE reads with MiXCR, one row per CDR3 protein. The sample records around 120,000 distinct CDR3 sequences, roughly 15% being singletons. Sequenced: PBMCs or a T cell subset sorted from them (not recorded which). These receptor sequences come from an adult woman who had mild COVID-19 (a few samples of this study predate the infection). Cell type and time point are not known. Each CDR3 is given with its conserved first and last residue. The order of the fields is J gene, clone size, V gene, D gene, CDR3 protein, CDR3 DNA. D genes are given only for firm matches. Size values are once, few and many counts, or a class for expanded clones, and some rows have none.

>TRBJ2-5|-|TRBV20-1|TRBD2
CSASAPGGGQETQYF
TGCAGTGCTAGCGCACCCGGGGGGGGCCAAGAGACCCAGTACTTC
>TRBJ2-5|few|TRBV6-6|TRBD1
CASSGQGQETQYF
TGTGCCAGCAGCGGACAGGGTCAGGAGACCCAGTACTTC
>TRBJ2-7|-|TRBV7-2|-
CASSPWTADYEQYF
TGTGCCAGCAGCCCATGGACTGCAGACTACGAGCAGTACTTC
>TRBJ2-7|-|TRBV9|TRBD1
CASSPGQRSSYEQYF
TGTGCCAGCAGCCCGGGACAGAGAAGCTCCTACGAGCAGTACTTC
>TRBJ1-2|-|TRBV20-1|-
CSALGVNYGYTF
TGCAGTGCTCTGGGGGTTAACTATGGCTACACCTTC
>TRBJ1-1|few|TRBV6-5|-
CASSYGAGMNTEAFF
TGTGCCAGCAGTTACGGTGCAGGGATGAACACTGAAGCTTTCTTT
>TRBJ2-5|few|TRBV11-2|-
CASLQGGEETQYF
TGTGCCAGCCTCCAGGGGGGCGAAGAGACCCAGTACTTC
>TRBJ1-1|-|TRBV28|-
CASSPRRAGLAEAFF
TGTGCCAGCAGTCCCAGGAGGGCGGGCCTCGCTGAAGCTTTCTTT
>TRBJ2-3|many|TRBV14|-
CASSQGPVSQYF
TGTGCCAGCAGCCAAGGCCCGGTTTCGCAGTATTTT
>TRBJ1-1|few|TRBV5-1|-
CASSLAGTMNTEAFF
TGCGCCAGCAGCTTGGCCGGGACTATGAACACTGAAGCTTTCTTT
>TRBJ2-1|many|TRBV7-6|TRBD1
CASSDRGQGGEQFF
TGTGCCAGCAGCGATAGGGGGCAAGGAGGTGAGCAGTTCTTC
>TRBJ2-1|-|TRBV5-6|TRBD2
CASSLVSSGSRYYNEQFF
TGTGCCAGCAGCTTGGTATCTAGCGGGAGTAGGTACTACAATGAGCAGTTCTTC
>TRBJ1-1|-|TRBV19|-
CASSMAVGSNTEAFF
TGTGCCAGTAGTATGGCTGTAGGTTCCAACACTGAAGCTTTCTTT
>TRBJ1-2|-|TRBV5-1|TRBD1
CASSKGQGTVYGYTF
TGCGCCAGCAGCAAGGGACAGGGGACAGTCTATGGCTACACCTTC
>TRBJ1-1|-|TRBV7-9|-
CASSSANTEAFF
TGTGCCAGCAGCTCAGCGAACACTGAAGCTTTCTTT
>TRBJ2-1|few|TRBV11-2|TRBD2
CASSPLTSAQEQFF
TGTGCCAGCAGCCCCCTGACTAGCGCGCAGGAGCAGTTCTTC
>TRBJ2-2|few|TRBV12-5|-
CASGLHGELFF
TGTGCTAGTGGGCTTCACGGGGAGCTGTTTTTT
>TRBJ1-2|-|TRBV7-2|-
CASSRSGPVKYGYTF
TGTGCCAGCAGCCGTAGCGGGCCCGTTAAATATGGCTACACCTTC
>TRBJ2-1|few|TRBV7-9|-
CASSSTTNYNEQFF
TGTGCCAGCAGCTCTACCACAAACTACAATGAGCAGTTCTTC
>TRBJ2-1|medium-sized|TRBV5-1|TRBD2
CASSSGTSGRSSYNEQFF
TGCGCCAGCAGCTCCGGGACTAGCGGGAGGAGCTCCTACAATGAGCAGTTCTTC
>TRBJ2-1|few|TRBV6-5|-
CASREGQEQFF
TGTGCCAGCAGGGAGGGACAGGAGCAGTTCTTC
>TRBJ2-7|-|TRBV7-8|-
CASSLRTDRPAYEQYF
TGTGCCAGCAGCTTAAGGACTGACAGGCCGGCCTACGAGCAGTACTTC
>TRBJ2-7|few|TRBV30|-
CAWRRTSYEQYF
TGTGCCTGGAGGAGAACCTCCTACGAGCAGTACTTC
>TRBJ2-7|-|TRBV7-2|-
CAISLVGLYEQYF
TGTGCCATCAGCTTAGTGGGTCTCTACGAGCAGTACTTC
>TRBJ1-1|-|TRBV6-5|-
CASSPLAGTKAFF
TGTGCCAGCAGTCCCTTGGCGGGGACTAAAGCTTTCTTT
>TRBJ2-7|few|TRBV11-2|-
CASSPEFGGRVREQYF
TGTGCCAGCAGCCCCGAGTTTGGGGGGCGAGTCCGCGAGCAGTACTTC
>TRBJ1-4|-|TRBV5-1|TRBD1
CASSSSGGQGNEKLFF
TGCGCCAGCAGCTCCTCCGGGGGACAGGGGAATGAAAAACTGTTTTTT
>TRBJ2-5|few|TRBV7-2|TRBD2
CASSSAGGETQYF
TGTGCCAGCAGCTCGGCGGGGGGCGAGACCCAGTACTTC
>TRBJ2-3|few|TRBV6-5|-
CASSSAPETDTQYF
TGTGCCAGCAGTTCAGCCCCGGAGACAGATACGCAGTATTTT
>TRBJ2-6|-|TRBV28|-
CASSLAGSYSGANVLTF
TGTGCCAGCAGTCTCGCAGGGTCCTATTCTGGGGCCAACGTCCTGACTTTC